The 6 T cell receptor beta chains below were found in one sample sequenced in a study of shared clonotypes between healthy human individuals. Libraries were prepared by immunoSEQ multiplex PCR; TCRdb keeps only in-frame clonotypes and omits some of them. This sample has 450,000 to 500,000 clones, with 76% found just once. Material for sequencing was PBMCs. These receptors came from a woman in her thirties or forties in good health. Some clones in this sample may be carry-over from other donors' samples.

The table lists this clone with a count of one. The chain has TRBV6-6 and TRBJ2-2, with TRBD1 as a possible D gene (6 bases). The CDR3 is 15 amino acids. Trimming removed 4 bases at V and 7 bases at J, with 16 bases between. CDR1 is MNHNY, CDR2 SVGAGI, per germline (reference sequence). The CDR3 sequence is CASSSSPTGYGELFF. The CDR3 nucleotides read TGTGCCAGCAGTTCATCTCCCACAGGGTACGGGGAGCTGTTTTTT.

A few counts support this clone. The rearrangement links TRBV30 to TRBJ2-4; D might be TRBD2 (5 bases). Germline-derived CDR1 and CDR2 are GTSNPN and SVGIG (reference sequence). The CDR3 spans 16 residues. Trimming pared 2 bases from V and 0 bases from J, leaving 14 bases between. The CDR3 protein is CAWSRPSRGAKNIQYF. The CDR3 DNA sequence: TGTGCCTGGAGTAGGCCTAGCCGTGGAGCCAAAAACATTCAGTACTTC.

The chain combines TRBV5-4 with TRBJ2-7; TRBD1 aligns across 8 bases. Germline V gives CDR1 SGHNT, CDR2 YYREEE (reference sequence). This CDR3 contains 15 residues. Trimming removed 3 bases from V and 1 base from J; junction bases left unmatched: 6. This chain's CDR3 is CASSYSTGESYEQYF. In DNA, the CDR3 is TGTGCCAGCAGCTATTCGACAGGGGAATCCTACGAGCAGTACTTC.

This chain uses TRBV11-1 with TRBJ1-6, with a possible D match to TRBD1 (6 bases). CDR1 and CDR2 (germline): SGHAT, FQDESV (reference sequence). Trimming took off 7 bases at V and 9 bases at J, with 19 bases between the two ends. The CDR3 runs 15 residues. CDR3 DNA: TGTGCCAGCACCTTCAGCACAGGGTCCGGTTCACCCCTCCACTTT. Translating it yields CASTFSTGSGSPLHF.

This chain joins TRBV13 and TRBJ2-7, with 7 nucleotides matching TRBD1. With V trimmed by 4 bases and J by 2 bases, 5 bases remained unmatched. CDR3 length equals 14 residues. Germline V gives CDR1 PRHDT, CDR2 FYEKMQ (reference sequence). CDR3 amino acids: CASSSTGNPYEQYF. The CDR3 DNA sequence: TGTGCCAGCAGCTCGACAGGGAATCCCTACGAGCAGTACTTC.

This clone appeared a few times. V usage is TRBV6-6 and J usage is TRBJ1-1; D gene ambiguous. Trimming removed 8 bases at V and 3 bases at J, with 13 bases between. In germline, CDR1 is MNHNY, CDR2 SVGAGI (reference sequence). The CDR3 covers 13 residues. The CDR3 here is CASLSGRDTEAFF. In DNA, the CDR3 is TGTGCCAGCCTTTCTGGGCGGGACACTGAAGCTTTCTTT.